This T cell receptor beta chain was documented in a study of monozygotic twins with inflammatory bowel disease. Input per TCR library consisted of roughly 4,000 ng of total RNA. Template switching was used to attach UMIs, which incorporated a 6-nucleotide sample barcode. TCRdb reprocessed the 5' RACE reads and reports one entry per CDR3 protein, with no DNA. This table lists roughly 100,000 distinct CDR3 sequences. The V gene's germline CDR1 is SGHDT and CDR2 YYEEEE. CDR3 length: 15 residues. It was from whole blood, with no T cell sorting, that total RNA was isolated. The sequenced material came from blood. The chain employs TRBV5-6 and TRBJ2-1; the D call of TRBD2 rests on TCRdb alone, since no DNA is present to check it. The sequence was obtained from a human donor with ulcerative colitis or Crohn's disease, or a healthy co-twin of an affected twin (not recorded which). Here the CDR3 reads CASSPGLGTNNEQFF.